The 30 T cell receptor beta chains listed next were all sequenced from one sample in a study of T cells in narcolepsy. The data were produced by immunoSEQ multiplex PCR, yet TCRdb's version contains in-frame clones alone and is incomplete. The sample lists 15,000 to 17,000 clones; over 75% were seen once. Sequenced sample: memory (CD45RA-) CD4+ T cells from blood. The receptor set was obtained from a human donor in good health.

The rearrangement links TRBV10-3 to TRBJ2-2; D not resolved. Germline V CDR1 and CDR2: ENHRY, SYGVKD. This CDR3 region has 14 residues. Trimming left V 7 bases short and J 5 bases short, with 14 bases between. This CDR3 is CAIISAEGTGELFF. The CDR3 DNA follows: TGTGCCATCATTTCGGCTGAAGGAACCGGGGAGCTGTTTTTT.

The CDR3 here is CASSLPRQGLTDTQYF. The CDR3 DNA reads as TGTGCCAGCAGCCTCCCGCGACAGGGTCTGACAGATACGCAGTATTTT. The chain is built from TRBV5-4 and TRBJ2-3, with 7 bases that match TRBD1. V trimming: 4 bases; J trimming: 3 bases; junction bases outside the gene matches: 11. From germline, CDR1 is SGHNT and CDR2 YYREEE (reference sequence). This CDR3 has 16 amino acids.

The rearrangement joins TRBV6-1 to TRBJ1-3; the D is unclear. The CDR3 loop spans 14 amino acids. Germline lookup yields CDR1 MNHNS and CDR2 SASEGT. V lost 5 bases, J lost 0 bases, and 8 bases lay in between. The CDR3 here is CASSTGSSGNTIYF. The CDR3 DNA reads as TGTGCCAGCAGTACGGGTAGCTCTGGAAACACCATATATTTT.

Only a few counts were recorded for this clone. The rearrangement uses TRBV14 and TRBJ2-1; D uncertain. The length of the CDR3 is 13 residues. CDR1 and CDR2 (germline): SGHDN, FVKESK. The ends were cut back, 1 base at V and 10 bases at J, with 11 bases in the middle. The CDR3 protein is CASSQVRLSEQFF. DNA of the CDR3: TGTGCCAGCAGCCAAGTTCGACTGTCAGAGCAGTTCTTC.

The chain combines TRBV23-1 with TRBJ2-3; 7 bases fit TRBD1. TRBV23-1 is an open reading frame whose function is uncertain. The CDR3 covers 17 residues. V shed 4 bases, J shed 1 base, and the junction held 11 bases outside the gene matches. CDR3 protein: CASSPPREGAGTDTQYF. CDR3 sequence (DNA): TGCGCCAGCAGTCCCCCCCGAGAGGGGGCGGGCACAGATACGCAGTATTTT.

This clone showed up just once. V gene TRBV7-2 combines with J gene TRBJ1-3; 11 bases agree with TRBD1. V lost 2 bases and J lost 3; bases outside the gene matches: 9. The germline V gene encodes CDR1 SGHTA and CDR2 FQGNSA. The CDR3 totals 18 residues. The DNA of the CDR3 is TGTGCCAGCAGCTTAATATCCCTCGGGACAGGGGGTGGAAACACCATATATTTT. Translation gives CASSLISLGTGGGNTIYF.

The chain recombines TRBV29-1 with TRBJ1-5, with D perhaps TRBD1 (5 bases). V was shortened by 6 bases and J by 0 bases, with 12 bases between the two germline ends. The CDR3 is made up of 14 amino acids. Germline values: CDR1 SQVTM, CDR2 ANQGSEA. The CDR3 nucleotides are TGCAGCGTCGGGACCGATTATAGCAATCAGCCCCAGCATTTT. Its translation: CSVGTDYSNQPQHF.

In regard to this clone: Other DNA sequences in this sample translate to the same CDR3. The chain couples TRBV19 to TRBJ1-2; no clear D gene. CDR3 length equals 17 residues. Germline CDR1 is LNHDA and CDR2 is SQIVND (reference sequence). The V gene lost 2 bases and the J gene lost 2 bases, with 18 bases spanning the gap. This chain's CDR3 is CASSIRNRRATNYGYTF. CDR3 bases: TGTGCCAGTAGTATAAGGAATCGCCGGGCCACGAACTATGGCTACACCTTC.

This chain joins TRBV19 and TRBJ1-1, with D perhaps matching TRBD1 (5 bases). The CDR3 runs 14 residues. V lost 5 bases to trimming and J lost 6 bases, with 16 bases between them. Germline CDR1 and CDR2: LNHDA and SQIVND (reference sequence). The CDR3 nucleotides read TGTGCCAGTAGTCCTAAGCGTTGGGGGGCTGAAGCTTTCTTT. Protein: CASSPKRWGAEAFF.

The rearrangement links TRBV27 to TRBJ1-1; maybe TRBD1 (5 bases). This CDR3 has 14 residues. Deletions cut 2 bases from V and 5 bases from J, with 12 bases between. In germline, CDR1 is MNHEY, CDR2 SMNVEV (reference sequence). The CDR3 DNA sequence: TGTGCCAGCAGTTTACGCTGGGGGGGGACTGAAGCTTTCTTT. It is translated as CASSLRWGGTEAFF.

V gene TRBV5-1 combines with J gene TRBJ2-3; D possibly matches TRBD1 or TRBD2 (5 bases each). The germline V gene has CDR1 SGHRS and CDR2 YFSETQ. This CDR3 is built from 13 residues. V lost 4 bases and J lost 2, with 8 bases in between. The DNA for the CDR3 is TGCGCCAGCAGCGGGACGATCACAGATACGCAGTATTTT. It yields the protein CASSGTITDTQYF.

The genes are TRBV7-9 and TRBJ1-1; tentative D call: TRBD1 (5 bases). Germline values: CDR1 SEHNR, CDR2 FQNEAQ (reference sequence). V was cut by 0 bases and J by 6 bases, with 17 bases left in between. The CDR3 spans 16 residues. The CDR3 loop is CASSLARETPGAEAFF. The CDR3 DNA follows: TGTGCCAGCAGCTTAGCGCGGGAGACCCCGGGGGCTGAAGCTTTCTTT.

This clone was detected only once. The V and J genes are TRBV5-1 and TRBJ2-1; 10 bases fit TRBD2. Per the germline V gene, CDR1 is SGHRS and CDR2 is YFSETQ. After removal of 4 bases from V and 9 bases from J, the junction contained 10 bases not matched to a gene. The CDR3 spans 15 residues. DNA for the CDR3: TGCGCCAGCAGCCTAAACAGCGGGAGGGGTGTTGAGCAGTTCTTC. Its protein is CASSLNSGRGVEQFF.

As concerns this clone: The sample carries other DNA sequences with the same CDR3. The V and J genes are TRBV7-8 and TRBJ2-1; D possibly corresponds to TRBD2 (5 bases). Germline-derived CDR1 and CDR2 are SGHVS and FQNEAQ. Trimming pared 6 bases from V and 6 bases from J, leaving 6 bases between. The CDR3 is 11 amino acids. The CDR3, as DNA: TGTGCCAGCAGTAGCGCCAATGAGCAGTTCTTC. It specifies CASSSANEQFF. The variable domain in full, with the rest retrieved from reference TRBV7-8 and TRBJ2-1, is GAGVSQSPRYKVAKRGQDVALRCDPISGHVSLFWYQQALGQGPEFLTYFQNEAQLDKSGLPSDRFFAERPEGSVSTLKIQRTQQEDSAVYLCASSSANEQFFGPGTRLTVL.

This chain joins TRBV6-4 and TRBJ2-1; 10 nucleotides align to TRBD2. V dropped 4 bases and J dropped 2; count of bases not matched to a gene: 2. CDR1 and CDR2 (germline): MRHNA, SNTAGT. The CDR3 loop spans 15 amino acids. The CDR3 is CASSALAGAYNEQFF. The DNA of the CDR3 is TGTGCCAGCAGTGCCCTAGCGGGGGCCTACAATGAGCAGTTCTTC.

V usage is TRBV5-1 and J usage is TRBJ1-5; D is ambiguous. CDR1 and CDR2 (germline): SGHRS, YFSETQ. This CDR3 spans 14 amino acids. V dropped 5 bases and J dropped 7 bases, with 16 bases sitting between them. CDR3 bases: TGCGCCAGCAGTTGGGGAGGGATAGGCCAGCCCCAGCATTTT. It codes for CASSWGGIGQPQHF.

The V gene is TRBV6-5, the J gene TRBJ2-7; 11 nucleotides align to TRBD2. Looked up from germline, CDR1 is MNHEY and CDR2 is SVGAGI. The CDR3 sequence is 15 residues long. V lost 6 bases, J lost 0 bases, and 4 bases stayed unmatched. The DNA of the CDR3 is TGTGCCAGCAGAGCTAGCGGGAGGCCCTCCTACGAGCAGTACTTC. This codes for CASRASGRPSYEQYF.

This chain joins TRBV29-1 and TRBJ1-1; a possible D gene is TRBD1 (5 bases). V was shortened by 7 bases and J by 11 bases, with 20 bases between the two germline ends. The CDR3 consists of 12 residues. CDR1 is SQVTM and CDR2 is ANQGSEA in the germline V gene. CDR3 loop: CSAPLSGGEAFF. DNA of the CDR3: TGCAGCGCCCCACTTTCGGGAGGGGAGGCTTTCTTT.

This clone came up once. The rearrangement joins TRBV7-2 to TRBJ2-1, with D perhaps matching TRBD2 (6 bases). The CDR3 covers 14 residues. V shed 8 bases and J shed 3 bases, with 14 bases lying between them. Germline lookup yields CDR1 SGHTA and CDR2 FQGNSA. The CDR3, as DNA: TGTGCCAGCGCTCCTCGCGGGATCTACAATGAGCAGTTCTTC. Translating gives CASAPRGIYNEQFF.

This sequence joins TRBV27 and TRBJ2-7; 11 nucleotides line up with TRBD2. CDR1 is MNHEY and CDR2 is SMNVEV in the germline V gene (reference sequence). This CDR3 region has 17 residues. Trimming at V came to 5 bases and at J to 3 bases, leaving 12 bases not matched to a gene. CDR3 bases: TGTGCCAGCAGTAAGATAGCGGGGGGGGCAGGGTTCTACGAGCAGTACTTC. It yields the protein CASSKIAGGAGFYEQYF.

V gene TRBV2 combines with J gene TRBJ1-2; 7 nucleotides align to TRBD1. Germline CDR1 SNHLY, CDR2 FYNNEI. This CDR3 comprises 14 residues. Trimming removed 4 bases from V and 0 bases from J; junction bases left unmatched: 2. CDR3 nucleotide sequence: TGTGCCAGCAGTGGGGACAGACCTAACTATGGCTACACCTTC. It translates to CASSGDRPNYGYTF.

This clone was detected only once. The chain has TRBV7-6 and TRBJ2-5; 8 bases map to TRBD1. Looked up from germline, CDR1 is SGHVS and CDR2 is FNYEAQ. V dropped 5 bases and J dropped 5; count of bases not matched to a gene: 4. This CDR3 spans 13 amino acids. The CDR3: CASSRTGWETQYF. The CDR3 DNA follows: TGTGCCAGCAGCAGGACAGGGTGGGAGACCCAGTACTTC. Full variable domain (remainder filled in from reference TRBV7-6 and TRBJ2-5): GAGVSQSPRYKVTKRGQDVALRCDPISGHVSLYWYRQALGQGPEFLTYFNYEAQQDKSGLPNDRFSAERPEGSISTLTIQRTEQRDSAMYRCASSRTGWETQYFGPGTRLLVL.

Written as DNA, the CDR3 is TGTGCCAGCAGCCCACCGGGACAGGTGTTGGGGACCCAGTACTTC. Residues: CASSPPGQVLGTQYF. The rearrangement joins TRBV9 to TRBJ2-5; the match to TRBD1 covers 8 bases. The CDR3 extends over 15 amino acids. V lost 4 bases to trimming and J lost 7 bases; unmatched junction nucleotides: 12. The germline gives CDR1 SGDLS, CDR2 YYNGEE.

The chain has TRBV7-6 and TRBJ2-2; 14 bases are shared with TRBD2. V dropped 6 bases and J dropped 7; count of bases not matched to a gene: 7. Germline lookup yields CDR1 SGHVS and CDR2 FNYEAQ. The CDR3 is 16 residues long. The CDR3 loop reads CASSRLAGGPGGELFF. The CDR3 nucleotides are TGTGCCAGCAGTCGACTAGCGGGAGGGCCTGGCGGGGAGCTGTTTTTT.

This chain links TRBV7-2 with TRBJ2-7, with TRBD2 matching 10 bases. The CDR3 is 18 amino acids. The germline V gene has CDR1 SGHTA and CDR2 FQGNSA. With V trimmed by 5 bases and J by 2 bases, 15 bases remained unmatched. The CDR3 spells CASSRVEVSGGNPYEQYF. The DNA for the CDR3 is TGTGCCAGCAGCCGTGTGGAGGTTAGCGGGGGGAATCCCTACGAGCAGTACTTC. Based on the CDR3 plus reference TRBV7-2 and TRBJ2-7, the full variable domain is GAGVSQSPSNKVTEKGKDVELRCDPISGHTALYWYRQSLGQGLEFLIYFQGNSAPDKSGLPSDRFSAERTGGSVSTLTIQRTQQEDSAVYLCASSRVEVSGGNPYEQYFGPGTRLTVT.

This clone was found once. This chain connects TRBV19 to TRBJ2-4; weak D call: TRBD2 (6 bases). Germline lookup yields CDR1 LNHDA and CDR2 SQIVND (reference sequence). This CDR3 comprises 14 residues. Trimming shortened V by 6 bases and J by 8 bases, and 17 bases separated the two germline ends. The CDR3: CASRGPTPGDIQYF. The CDR3 DNA reads TGTGCCAGTAGGGGACCTACACCGGGGGACATTCAGTACTTC.

This chain joins TRBV7-6 and TRBJ2-5; D unresolved. Trimming shortened V by 5 bases and J by 2 bases, and 3 bases separated the two germline ends. The germline CDR1 and CDR2 sequences are SGHVS and FNYEAQ. This CDR3 comprises 11 residues. The CDR3 loop is CASSAQETQYF. The CDR3 coding sequence is TGTGCCAGCAGCGCACAAGAGACCCAGTACTTC.

The chain links TRBV5-6 to TRBJ2-5; 7 bases are a match to TRBD2. CDR3 length: 14 amino acids. CDR1 SGHDT and CDR2 YYEEEE come from the germline V gene. V trimming: 4 bases; J trimming: 1 base; junction bases outside the gene matches: 4. The CDR3 DNA is TGTGCCAGCAGCCGGGGACTATCCCAAGAGACCCAGTACTTC. Its translation: CASSRGLSQETQYF.

This chain links TRBV7-6 with TRBJ2-7; 7 positions match TRBD2. Germline values: CDR1 SGHVS, CDR2 FNYEAQ. The CDR3 consists of 13 residues. The V segment lost 1 base and the J segment 6 bases; nucleotides outside the gene matches: 3. CDR3 loop: CASSLGTSGEQYF. CDR3 nucleotide sequence: TGTGCCAGCAGCTTAGGGACTAGTGGCGAGCAGTACTTC.

This clone was seen only a few times. This chain connects TRBV19 to TRBJ1-5; D possibly corresponds to TRBD1 (6 bases). CDR1 and CDR2 from the germline V gene are LNHDA and SQIVND (reference sequence). The CDR3 runs to 12 residues. Between the trimmed V and J ends, which lost 7 bases and 5 bases, there was a span of 9 bases. DNA for the CDR3: TGTGCCAGTACCAGGGGTGATCAGCCCCAGCATTTT. Translation: CASTRGDQPQHF.